This T cell receptor beta chain was sequenced in a study of human T cells and chemical hapten exposure. In the study overall: Per-sample TCR yield variability stemmed mainly from small pooled library volume differences. Broader study findings: Unchanged with DPC sensitization were TCRs above 1 in 1000 frequency.

Separate cDNA molecules received unique molecular identifiers, which the library attached to them. In the authors' methods: The median was about 100,000 TCRs per sample, ranging 23,224 to 690,600. One entry per CDR3 protein, called by TCRdb with MiXCR from the 5' RACE reads. These V and J calls originate from TCRdb's pipeline instead of the authors' own analysis. The sample holds roughly 110,000 distinct CDR3 sequences; approximately 19% are singletons and the top ten take 2.8%. The CDR3 totals 16 residues. Looked up from germline, CDR1 is LNHDA and CDR2 is SQIVND (reference sequence). Trimming took 0 bases from V and 1 from J; bases not matched to a gene: 5. This clonotype has at least ten counts. The antigen remains unidentified. Extraction yielded total RNA from whole blood (unfractionated).

The sequence was collected from a human donor in good health. The rearrangement joins TRBV19 to TRBJ1-2, with 7 nucleotides matching TRBD1. Here the CDR3 reads CASSIDLYRGNYGYTF. CDR3 nucleotide sequence: TGTGCCAGTAGTATAGATCTCTACAGGGGTAACTATGGCTACACCTTC. The full variable domain, its missing parts supplied by reference TRBV19 and TRBJ1-2, is DGGITQSPKYLFRKEGQNVTLSCEQNLNHDAMYWYRQDPGQGLRLIYYSQIVNDFQKGDIAEGYSVSREKKESFPLTVTSAQKNPTAFYLCASSIDLYRGNYGYTFGSGTRLTVV.